The 31 T cell receptor beta chains below were found in one sample sequenced in a study of blood T cells in healthy people across ages. A second PCR of about 6 to 12 cycles used a sample-barcoded 5' primer and a J-beta primer mix. TCRdb redid the calling of the 5' RACE reads with MiXCR, one entry per CDR3 protein. The table has more than 800,000 distinct CDR3 sequences, 29% seen once. Specimen: blood. The source of these receptors is a woman older than 75 in good health.

The chain carries TRBV11-3 and TRBJ2-4; the D is unclear. TRBJ2-7 explains the end of the DNA better; the J call may be wrong. CDR1 is SGHNT and CDR2 is YENEEA in the germline V gene. CDR3 length: 14 amino acids. The CDR3 is CASSLYRANYEQYF. CDR3 sequence (DNA): TGTGCCAGCAGCTTATATAGAGCGAACTACGAGCAGTACTTC.

This clonotype was recorded only once. DNA for the CDR3: TGCGCCAGCAGCTGGATAGCGAACACTGAAGCTTTCTTT. Protein product: CASSWIANTEAFF. V and J are TRBV5-1 and TRBJ1-1; D unclear. The germline CDR1 and CDR2 sequences are SGHRS and YFSETQ. There are 13 residues in the CDR3. V lost 3 bases and J 1 base, leaving 7 bases between the germline ends.

The chain combines TRBV19 with TRBJ1-5, with D perhaps TRBD1 (5 bases). Trimming removed 6 bases at V and 0 bases at J, with 18 bases between. Germline CDR1 is LNHDA and CDR2 is SQIVND (reference sequence). This CDR3 comprises 17 residues. This chain's CDR3 is CASSFQGKLYSNQPQHF. CDR3 sequence (DNA): TGTGCCAGTAGCTTCCAGGGAAAGCTGTATAGCAATCAGCCCCAGCATTTT.

This clonotype has just a few counts. The genes are TRBV12-3 or TRBV12-4 and TRBJ1-5; a possible D gene is TRBD1 (5 bases). V gave up 3 bases and J gave up 4 bases, with 19 bases separating them. This CDR3 has 17 residues. The CDR3 protein is CASSFADRDRWNQPQHF. CDR3 in DNA: TGTGCCAGCAGTTTCGCAGACCGGGACCGGTGGAATCAGCCCCAGCATTTT.

For the CDR3, the DNA is TGTGCCAGCAGTTTCTTCCTACAGGGGTTTGCACCCGGGGAGCTGTTTTTT. Translated, it gives CASSFFLQGFAPGELFF. The chain carries TRBV12-3 or TRBV12-4 and TRBJ2-2; 7 bases agree with TRBD1. The CDR3 sequence is 17 residues long. V was clipped by 3 bases and J by 6 bases; unmatched bases: 13.

This chain joins TRBV2 and TRBJ2-1; D gene unclear. Germline V lookup: CDR1 SNHLY, CDR2 FYNNEI. This CDR3 has 15 residues. The germline V and J ends were trimmed by 2 bases and 6 bases, with 14 bases remaining between them. The CDR3 sequence is CASSETRNWPNEQFF. Written as DNA, the CDR3 is TGTGCCAGCAGTGAAACGAGGAATTGGCCCAATGAGCAGTTCTTC.

In DNA, the CDR3 is TGTGCCAGCAGCTTATCGGGCAGGGGGCAGGATGGCTACACCTTC. Protein: CASSLSGRGQDGYTF. The rearrangement links TRBV5-4 to TRBJ1-2; 8 bases are a match to TRBD1. The V and J ends lost 2 bases and 6 bases, in that order; junction bases with no gene match: 9. The CDR3 covers 15 residues. Germline CDR1 SGHNT, CDR2 YYREEE (reference sequence). Supplemented by reference TRBV5-4 and TRBJ1-2, the full variable domain reads ETGVTQSPTHLIKTRGQQVTLRCSSQSGHNTVSWYQQALGQGPQFIFQYYREEENGRGNFPPRFSGLQFPNYSSELNVNALELDDSALYLCASSLSGRGQDGYTFGSGTRLTVV.

This clonotype was observed a few times. The rearrangement joins TRBV12-3 or TRBV12-4 to TRBJ1-3; D remains unclear. CDR3 size: 12 residues. Trimming shortened V by 10 bases and J by 0 bases, and 7 bases separated the two germline ends. The CDR3 protein is CATHNSGNTIYF. In nucleotides, the CDR3 is TGTGCCACCCATAACTCTGGAAACACCATATATTTT.

This clonotype showed up many times. The V and J genes are TRBV5-6 and TRBJ2-6; TRBD2 matches at 7 bases. Germline CDR1 SGHDT, CDR2 YYEEEE. The CDR3 covers 15 residues. The J segment lost 3 bases and the V segment lost 5 bases, leaving 5 bases of the junction unmatched. The DNA for the CDR3 is TGTGCCAGCAGTTTTGGGGGGGTTGGGGCCAACGTCCTGACTTTC. Protein product: CASSFGGVGANVLTF.

This clonotype was detected ten times or more. This rearrangement joins TRBV4-2 to TRBJ2-1; 8 positions agree with TRBD1. This CDR3 is 14 amino acids long. Germline V CDR1 and CDR2: LGHNA, YNFKEQ. Unmatched junction bases numbered 1, after V lost 0 bases and J lost 6 bases. The CDR3 is CASSQDRGLNEQFF. For the CDR3, the DNA is TGTGCCAGCAGCCAAGACAGGGGGCTCAATGAGCAGTTCTTC.

There are many counts of this clonotype. The chain employs TRBV5-1 and TRBJ2-1; 8 nucleotides match TRBD1. In germline, CDR1 is SGHRS, CDR2 YFSETQ. The CDR3 has 15 residues. Losses at the gene ends were 2 bases for V and 4 bases for J; bases not matched to a gene: 5. The CDR3 DNA is TGCGCCAGCAGCTTCTCCGGGACAGGTTACAATGAGCAGTTCTTC. Translated: CASSFSGTGYNEQFF.

Concerning this clonotype: One base away lies a much larger clone, so this may be a sequencing read error. The chain carries TRBV24-1 and TRBJ2-1; 8 positions match TRBD2. The J call may not be correct, given that the DNA end is closer to TRBJ2-7. The CDR3 consists of 17 residues. CDR1 is KGHDR and CDR2 is SFDVKD in the germline V gene. CDR3 sequence (DNA): TGTGCCACCAGTGATTTGGCGGGGGGAAGCTCCTACAATGAGCAGTACTTC. This codes for CATSDLAGGSSYNEQYF.

Notes on this clonotype: This may be a read error, as it is one base from a much larger clone. The chain uses TRBV18 and TRBJ2-3; 7 bases line up with TRBD1. With V trimmed by 5 bases and J by 4 bases, 9 bases remained unmatched. Germline V CDR1 and CDR2: KGHSH, LQKENI. The CDR3 has 15 residues. The DNA of the CDR3 is TGTGCCAGCTCATTGGGACAGACTTACGCAGATACGCAGTATTTT. Its translation: CASSLGQTYADTQYF.

The sample holds a few counts of this clonotype. The chain combines TRBV18 with TRBJ2-4; D uncertain. TRBJ2-5 matches the DNA end more closely, so the J call is doubtful. The CDR3 is made up of 14 amino acids. CDR1 KGHSH and CDR2 LQKENI come from the germline V gene. CDR3 sequence (DNA): TGTGCCAGCTCACCACCCCGAGGACAAGAGACCCAGTACTTC. This translates into CASSPPRGQETQYF.

The rearrangement links TRBV20-1 to TRBJ1-1; D may be TRBD1 (6 bases). The germline V gene has CDR1 DFQATT and CDR2 SNEGSKA (reference sequence). This CDR3 comprises 17 residues. V was clipped by 0 bases and J by 2 bases, with 19 bases between them. CDR3 sequence reads: CSARDPLTGLPNTEAFF. DNA for the CDR3: TGCAGTGCTAGAGATCCCCTGACAGGCCTTCCCAACACTGAAGCTTTCTTT.

This clonotype was seen at least ten times. CDR3 in amino acids: CASTRTSGGGTQYF. The CDR3 DNA reads as TGTGCCAGCACCAGGACTAGCGGGGGGGGTACGCAGTATTTT. V usage is TRBV6-6 and J usage is TRBJ2-3; 15 bases agree with TRBD2. Germline CDR1 reads MNHNY; CDR2 reads SVGAGI (reference sequence). CDR3 length: 14 residues. After removal of 7 bases from V and 8 bases from J, the junction contained 4 bases not matched to a gene.

The chain joins TRBV7-2 to TRBJ1-3; no clear D gene. Trimming pared 3 bases from V and 0 bases from J, leaving 6 bases between. CDR1 and CDR2 from the germline V gene are SGHTA and FQGNSA. The CDR3 extends over 14 amino acids. CDR3 loop: CASSFGNSGNTIYF. The CDR3 DNA reads TGTGCCAGCAGCTTTGGGAACTCTGGAAACACCATATATTTT. The full variable domain, with the rest looked up from reference TRBV7-2 and TRBJ1-3, is GAGVSQSPSNKVTEKGKDVELRCDPISGHTALYWYRQSLGQGLEFLIYFQGNSAPDKSGLPSDRFSAERTGGSVSTLTIQRTQQEDSAVYLCASSFGNSGNTIYFGEGSWLTVV.

This clonotype was seen many times. The chain links TRBV11-2 to TRBJ2-7, with 7 bases matching TRBD1. CDR1 is SGHAT and CDR2 is FQNNGV in the germline V gene. J gave up 2 bases and V 3 bases, and 1 base lay outside the gene matches. There are 13 residues in the CDR3. DNA for the CDR3: TGTGCCAGCAGCTTCGGACAGGCCTACGAGCAGTACTTC. Translated, it gives CASSFGQAYEQYF.

The chain recombines TRBV20-1 with TRBJ1-5; D ambiguous. This CDR3 is 16 amino acids long. V was pared by 3 bases and J by 0 bases, with 15 bases between. Per the germline V gene, CDR1 is DFQATT and CDR2 is SNEGSKA (reference sequence). The CDR3 loop is CSASGRASYSNQPQHF. Here the CDR3 DNA reads TGCAGTGCTAGTGGCAGAGCCTCCTATAGCAATCAGCCCCAGCATTTT.

The rearrangement links TRBV3-1 to TRBJ2-3; 7 positions match TRBD2. V shed 4 bases, J shed 2 bases, and the junction held 6 bases outside the gene matches. CDR3 length: 15 residues. Germline-derived CDR1 and CDR2 are LGHDT and YNNKEL (reference sequence). The CDR3 region is CASSRELANTDTQYF. DNA of the CDR3: TGTGCCAGCAGCCGGGAACTAGCGAACACAGATACGCAGTATTTT.

The rearrangement joins TRBV7-9 to TRBJ2-3; 7 nucleotides agree with TRBD1. Trimming at V came to 7 bases and at J to 3 bases, leaving 4 bases not matched to a gene. The CDR3 is made up of 13 amino acids. Germline CDR1 reads SEHNR; CDR2 reads FQNEAQ (reference sequence). The CDR3, as DNA: TGTGCCAGCACCATGACAGGGACAGATACGCAGTATTTT. Amino acids: CASTMTGTDTQYF.

Worth noting for this clonotype: This may arise from a read error, as a much more abundant clone is one base away. The V gene is TRBV12-3 or TRBV12-4, the J gene TRBJ1-2; 8 positions agree with TRBD1. The CDR3 spans 17 residues. The CDR3 DNA sequence: TGTGCCAGCAGTTGGGTGCAGGGGGCGCGCGGCGTGTATGACTACACCTTC. This encodes CASSWVQGARGVYDYTF.

The table lists this clonotype with many counts. The V call is TRBV5-6, the J call TRBJ2-7; no clear D gene. The CDR3 extends over 18 amino acids. Germline values: CDR1 SGHDT, CDR2 YYEEEE. Trimming took off 0 bases at V and 0 bases at J, with 19 bases between the two ends. The CDR3 loop reads CASSLGLGWAGSSYEQYF. The CDR3 region has the DNA TGTGCCAGCAGCTTGGGTCTCGGGTGGGCAGGAAGCTCCTACGAGCAGTACTTC. Together with reference TRBV5-6 and TRBJ2-7, the CDR3 gives the full variable domain: DAGVTQSPTHLIKTRGQQVTLRCSPKSGHDTVSWYQQALGQGPQFIFQYYEEEERQRGNFPDRFSGHQFPNYSSELNVNALLLGDSALYLCASSLGLGWAGSSYEQYFGPGTRLTVT.

This sequence joins TRBV20-1 and TRBJ2-7, with 8 nucleotides matching TRBD1. Germline trimming cut 6 bases from V and 1 base from J; bases unmatched to any gene: 11. Germline CDR1 and CDR2: DFQATT and SNEGSKA (reference sequence). CDR3 length: 15 residues. For the CDR3, the DNA is TGCAGTGCGTCAACGGGACAGGAGGTTTCCTACGAGCAGTACTTC. Translating it yields CSASTGQEVSYEQYF.

The chain carries TRBV15 and TRBJ2-1, with D perhaps TRBD2 (5 bases). V dropped 0 bases and J dropped 0 bases, with 6 bases sitting between them. The CDR3 is 15 amino acids. Germline CDR1 reads LNHNV; CDR2 reads YYDKDF (reference sequence). Written as DNA, the CDR3 is TGTGCCACCAGCAGAGAGGGGAGCTCCTACAATGAGCAGTTCTTC. Translation: CATSREGSSYNEQFF.

This clonotype was counted many times. The rearrangement links TRBV30 to TRBJ2-1; no clear D gene. V was shortened by 1 base and J by 2 bases, with 6 bases between the two germline ends. This CDR3 is built from 13 residues. In germline, CDR1 is GTSNPN, CDR2 SVGIG (reference sequence). The CDR3 nucleotides read TGTGCCTGGAGTGATGGTCCCTACAATGAGCAGTTCTTC. Protein: CAWSDGPYNEQFF.

This clonotype was observed many times. The chain carries TRBV6-6 and TRBJ2-5; 13 bases match TRBD2. This CDR3 is 16 amino acids long. CDR1 and CDR2 (germline): MNHNY, SVGAGI (reference sequence). Trimming took 6 bases from V and 4 from J; bases not matched to a gene: 8. The CDR3 sequence is CASRRTSGGWGETQYF. The CDR3 DNA reads as TGTGCCAGCAGACGGACTAGCGGGGGCTGGGGAGAGACCCAGTACTTC.

This clonotype was picked up many times. The V call is TRBV2, the J call TRBJ2-5; D is tentatively TRBD1 or TRBD2 (6 bases each). Between the trimmed V and J ends, which lost 5 bases and 2 bases, there was a span of 15 bases. CDR3 length equals 15 residues. The germline V gene has CDR1 SNHLY and CDR2 FYNNEI. For the CDR3, the DNA is TGTGCCAGCAGTCCGCGGGACAAAGTACAAGAGACCCAGTACTTC. Translated: CASSPRDKVQETQYF.

This clonotype was seen at least ten times. The chain couples TRBV6-2 or TRBV6-3 to TRBJ2-5; D uncertain. V shed 2 bases and J shed 5 bases, with 12 bases lying between them. CDR1 and CDR2 from the germline V gene are MNHEY and SVGEGT. The CDR3 totals 14 residues. In DNA form, the CDR3 reads TGTGCCAGCAGTTACCAGGCCAAGTCGGAGACCCAGTACTTC. Translated, it gives CASSYQAKSETQYF.

The V gene is TRBV7-8, the J gene TRBJ1-4; D uncertain. The germline gives CDR1 SGHVS, CDR2 FQNEAQ. Between the trimmed V and J ends, which lost 5 bases and 3 bases, there was a span of 13 bases. This CDR3 region has 15 residues. CDR3 amino acids: CASSPQQISNEKLFF. The CDR3 DNA follows: TGTGCCAGCAGCCCGCAACAGATTTCTAATGAAAAACTGTTTTTT.

The chain is built from TRBV5-5 and TRBJ2-3; D not resolved. Trimming stripped 5 bases from V and 2 bases from J, with 18 bases between. CDR1 SGHKS and CDR2 YYEKEE come from the germline V gene (reference sequence). The CDR3 has 16 amino acids. CDR3 in amino acids: CASSPPSIGLTDTQYF. The CDR3, as DNA: TGTGCCAGCAGTCCTCCGTCAATAGGGCTCACAGATACGCAGTATTTT.